The 25 T cell receptor beta chains listed next were all sequenced from one sample in a study of beta chain features in type 1 diabetes listed by TCRdb under 2018. Their recognized antigens are unknown. The library was prepared using the immunoSEQ multiplex PCR assay. The entire isolated RNA was reverse transcribed using the High Capacity cDNA Reverse Transcription Kit, and thus expressed TCRB transcripts were sequenced. TCRdb mirrors the immuneACCESS table, restricted to in-frame sequences. Some clones are absent from its copies; in checked studies, under half trace to an unresolved V gene, and the reason for the others is unknown. In this sample the table shows 600,000 or so clones, 9.5% to 15% of which occur a single time. Together, the top ten hold 0.095% to 0.15% of the sample. Overall study results and their limits: In all four CD4+ subsets, TCRB CDR3 length was moderately but significantly shorter in type 1 diabetes patients.

The sequencing input was naive CD4+ T cells from blood. Per the publication, the cell subset or site label means: true naive CD4+ T cells. All receptors derive from a young man with type 1 diabetes.

In this sample, this clone turned up a few times. This chain's CDR3 is CASSHGTGSYGYTF. CDR3 DNA sequence: TGTGCCAGCAGCCATGGGACGGGAAGCTATGGCTACACCTTC. The chain links TRBV5-6 to TRBJ1-2, with D maybe TRBD1 (5 bases). The germline gives CDR1 SGHDT, CDR2 YYEEEE. Between the trimmed V and J ends, which lost 4 bases and 4 bases, there was a span of 14 bases. The CDR3 sequence is 14 residues long. The entire variable domain, with the rest obtained from reference TRBV5-6 and TRBJ1-2, is as follows: DAGVTQSPTHLIKTRGQQVTLRCSPKSGHDTVSWYQQALGQGPQFIFQYYEEEERQRGNFPDRFSGHQFPNYSSELNVNALLLGDSALYLCASSHGTGSYGYTFGSGTRLTVV.

The rearrangement links TRBV2 to TRBJ1-5; 8 nucleotides align to TRBD1. Germline V gene lookup returns CDR1 SNHLY and CDR2 FYNNEI. V dropped 6 bases and J dropped 1; count of bases not matched to a gene: 11. This CDR3 has 17 residues. This CDR3 is CASRALGRGQSNQPQHF. CDR3 DNA: TGTGCCAGCAGGGCCCTTGGCAGGGGGCAAAGCAATCAGCCCCAGCATTTT.

This chain links TRBV10-3 with TRBJ1-5, with 9 positions matching TRBD1. J was trimmed by 5 bases and V by 8 bases; bases with no gene match: 4. Germline values: CDR1 ENHRY, CDR2 SYGVKD. This CDR3 is built from 13 residues. The CDR3 nucleotides are TGTGCCATCGGGACAGGGCGGGATCAGCCCCAGCATTTT. Translating it yields CAIGTGRDQPQHF.

This clone was counted between two and nine times. Here the CDR3 reads CASSQERWGTGSYEQYF. CDR3 in DNA: TGCGCCAGCAGCCAAGAAAGATGGGGGACAGGGAGCTACGAGCAGTACTTC. The V and J genes are TRBV4-3 and TRBJ2-7; TRBD1 matches 9 bases. This CDR3 has 17 amino acids. The junction had 9 bases not matched to a gene; V was cut back by 0 bases and J by 3 bases. Germline assignment: CDR1 LGHNA and CDR2 YSLEER.

This chain joins TRBV6-1 and TRBJ2-2, with a tentative D call TRBD1 (5 bases). The germline gives CDR1 MNHNS, CDR2 SASEGT. The length of the CDR3 is 14 residues. V was cut by 10 bases and J by 6 bases, with 18 bases left in between. The DNA for the CDR3 is TGTGCCATAGGGGAAGCGCCGGGTGCCGGGGAGCTGTTTTTT. The encoded protein is CAIGEAPGAGELFF.

The J gene is TRBJ2-2, the V gene TRBV9; the D gene is possibly TRBD1 (6 bases). The CDR3 spans 16 residues. Per the germline V gene, CDR1 is SGDLS and CDR2 is YYNGEE. V was trimmed by 3 bases and J by 0 bases, leaving 12 bases between them. CDR3 loop: CASSAPWTANTGELFF. The CDR3 DNA follows: TGTGCCAGCAGCGCACCCTGGACAGCGAACACCGGGGAGCTGTTTTTT. The full variable domain, with the rest looked up from reference TRBV9 and TRBJ2-2, is DSGVTQTPKHLITATGQRVTLRCSPRSGDLSVYWYQQSLDQGLQFLIQYYNGEERAKGNILERFSAQQFPDLHSELNLSSLELGDSALYFCASSAPWTANTGELFFGEGSRLTVL.

CDR3 bases: TGTGCCTGGAGTACCGGGGGGCTCCGTTTCGATGAGCAGTTCTTC. This translates into CAWSTGGLRFDEQFF. The chain links TRBV30 to TRBJ2-1; TRBD2 is a possible D gene (7 bases). The CDR3 covers 15 residues. Per the germline V gene, CDR1 is GTSNPN and CDR2 is SVGIG (reference sequence). V dropped 2 bases and J dropped 8 bases, with 19 bases sitting between them.

The chain carries TRBV27 and TRBJ2-6; D remains unclear. Trimming stripped 6 bases from V and 0 bases from J, with 9 bases between. This CDR3 spans 15 amino acids. Germline V gene sequence: CDR1 MNHEY, CDR2 SMNVEV (reference sequence). The CDR3 DNA follows: TGTGCCAGCAGCCTAGGGATCTCTGGGGCCAACGTCCTGACTTTC. Its protein is CASSLGISGANVLTF.

In DNA, the CDR3 is TGTGCCAGCAGCGTAGGCCAGGCGGGGCGGTACAATGAGCAGTTCTTC. It translates to CASSVGQAGRYNEQFF. V and J are TRBV9 and TRBJ2-1; D might be TRBD2 (6 bases). Germline CDR1 SGDLS, CDR2 YYNGEE. Trimming removed 0 bases at V and 4 bases at J, with 14 bases between. CDR3 length equals 16 residues.

Here the CDR3 DNA reads TGTGCCAGCAGTTACTCTACGCCCAGGTTTCCCTACGAGCAGTACTTC. Its protein is CASSYSTPRFPYEQYF. This chain uses TRBV6-5 with TRBJ2-7, with no clear D. The V and J ends lost 0 bases and 2 bases respectively, with 14 bases between them. The CDR3 runs 16 residues. CDR1 and CDR2 from the germline V gene are MNHEY and SVGAGI.

This clone turned up a few times. This rearrangement joins TRBV27 to TRBJ1-4, with 9 bases lining up with TRBD1. The junction had 8 bases not matched to a gene; V was cut back by 5 bases and J by 4 bases. CDR1 is MNHEY and CDR2 is SMNVEV in the germline V gene (reference sequence). There are 16 residues in the CDR3. The CDR3 reads CASSAKQGASNEKLFF. In nucleotides, the CDR3 is TGTGCCAGCAGTGCCAAACAGGGGGCAAGTAATGAAAAACTGTTTTTT.

There are a few counts of this clone. The rearrangement joins TRBV25-1 to TRBJ2-3; D gene unclear. The CDR3 is 13 residues long. Germline V gene sequence: CDR1 MGHDK, CDR2 SYGVNS. Trimming removed 10 bases at V and 1 base at J, with 12 bases between. The CDR3, as DNA: TGTGCCACCCATTTGAGTGGCACAGATACGCAGTATTTT. As protein: CATHLSGTDTQYF.

The chain has TRBV25-1 and TRBJ2-1, with TRBD2 as a possible D gene (5 bases). The CDR3 length is 14 residues. The germline V gene has CDR1 MGHDK and CDR2 SYGVNS. V shed 3 bases and J shed 7 bases, with 13 bases lying between them. This CDR3 reads CASSEVNSGNEQFF. In nucleotides, the CDR3 is TGTGCCAGCAGTGAGGTGAATTCGGGGAATGAGCAGTTCTTC.

The chain uses TRBV6-1 and TRBJ2-3; D possibly corresponds to TRBD2 (5 bases). This CDR3 has 13 residues. Trimming pared 5 bases from V and 1 base from J, leaving 7 bases between. Germline V gene lookup returns CDR1 MNHNS and CDR2 SASEGT. The CDR3 sequence: CASSNGGTDTQYF. CDR3 DNA sequence: TGTGCCAGCAGTAACGGGGGCACAGATACGCAGTATTTT.

The chain uses TRBV9 and TRBJ2-3; D may correspond to TRBD1 or TRBD2 (6 bases each). The CDR3 consists of 14 residues. Germline V gene sequence: CDR1 SGDLS, CDR2 YYNGEE. Trimming left V 0 bases short and J 5 bases short, with 10 bases between. In DNA, the CDR3 is TGTGCCAGCAGCGTAGGAGGGGGGCGAGATACGCAGTATTTT. It codes for CASSVGGGRDTQYF.

The chain is built from TRBV9 and TRBJ1-5, with 10 nucleotides matching TRBD1. The CDR3 runs to 15 residues. Germline V gene sequence: CDR1 SGDLS, CDR2 YYNGEE. V was clipped by 5 bases and J by 7 bases; unmatched bases: 9. CDR3 loop: CASSEGDRGSQPQHF. For the CDR3, the DNA is TGTGCCAGCAGTGAGGGGGACAGGGGAAGCCAGCCCCAGCATTTT.

The V call is TRBV6-6, the J call TRBJ2-3; D possibly corresponds to TRBD2 (5 bases). CDR1 and CDR2 from the germline V gene are MNHNY and SVGAGI (reference sequence). Trimming shortened V by 2 bases and J by 6 bases, and 12 bases separated the two germline ends. CDR3 length: 14 amino acids. CDR3 DNA sequence: TGTGCCAGCAGTTACGCGATAGCGACCGATACGCAGTATTTT. Translation gives CASSYAIATDTQYF.

This clone has more than one count but fewer than ten. This chain connects TRBV7-9 to TRBJ1-4, with 8 bases lining up with TRBD1. The CDR3 is 15 residues long. The V gene's germline CDR1 is SEHNR and CDR2 FQNEAQ (reference sequence). V shed 1 base, J shed 7 bases, and the junction held 5 bases outside the gene matches. For the CDR3, the DNA is TGTGCCAGCAGCTTAGGCCTCCAGGGGGCTGAAAAACTGTTTTTT. It codes for CASSLGLQGAEKLFF.

This clone showed up just a few times. This chain uses TRBV19 with TRBJ1-2; 10 bases line up with TRBD1. CDR1 LNHDA and CDR2 SQIVND come from the germline V gene (reference sequence). The CDR3 runs 14 residues. With 6 bases clipped from V and 4 bases from J, the junction kept 5 bases outside the gene matches. The DNA of the CDR3 is TGTGCCAGTAGAGACAGGGGGCGAGGCTATGGCTACACCTTC. It translates to CASRDRGRGYGYTF.

This clone has just a few counts. The rearrangement links TRBV25-1 to TRBJ1-1; the D gene is possibly TRBD1 (5 bases). The V and J ends lost 4 bases and 4 bases respectively, with 13 bases between them. CDR1 MGHDK and CDR2 SYGVNS come from the germline V gene. The CDR3 spans 14 residues. The CDR3 loop reads CASSVGGGITEAFF. CDR3 DNA sequence: TGTGCCAGCAGTGTGGGGGGAGGGATCACTGAAGCTTTCTTT.

This clone was observed a few times. The chain combines TRBV18 with TRBJ1-4; 8 positions agree with TRBD1. Trimming cost V 6 bases and J 7 bases; bases outside gene matches: 7. This CDR3 has 14 residues. Per the germline V gene, CDR1 is KGHSH and CDR2 is LQKENI. The DNA of the CDR3 is TGTGCCAGCTCCCCCCAGGGGGCGCTTGAAAAACTGTTTTTT. This encodes CASSPQGALEKLFF.

This clone was seen a few times. V usage is TRBV6-5 and J usage is TRBJ1-2; D call uncertain. This CDR3 has 14 amino acids. The V end was cut by 0 bases, the J end by 4 bases, with 9 bases between. CDR1 is MNHEY, CDR2 SVGAGI, per germline. The CDR3 nucleotides read TGTGCCAGCAGTTACTCAGAAGCGGCCTATGGCTACACCTTC. Amino acids: CASSYSEAAYGYTF.

This clone has more than one count but fewer than ten. The genes are TRBV5-6 and TRBJ1-1; TRBD1 is a possible D gene (6 bases). The CDR3 runs 11 residues. With 2 bases removed from V and 9 bases from J, the gap between germline ends came to 8 bases. Germline CDR1 reads SGHDT; CDR2 reads YYEEEE. CDR3 loop: CASSLQGQAFF. The CDR3 nucleotides are TGTGCCAGCAGCTTACAGGGTCAAGCTTTCTTT. The variable domain in full, completed from reference TRBV5-6 and TRBJ1-1, reads DAGVTQSPTHLIKTRGQQVTLRCSPKSGHDTVSWYQQALGQGPQFIFQYYEEEERQRGNFPDRFSGHQFPNYSSELNVNALLLGDSALYLCASSLQGQAFFGQGTRLTVV.

The sample holds a few counts of this clone. The V gene is TRBV28, the J gene TRBJ1-6; the D gene is possibly TRBD1 (5 bases). V was clipped by 4 bases and J by 7 bases, with 14 bases between them. Germline CDR1 MDHEN, CDR2 SYDVKM. The CDR3 has 15 amino acids. This CDR3 is CASSSGPRGNSPLHF. The CDR3 DNA reads as TGTGCCAGCAGTTCCGGGCCCCGGGGGAATTCACCCCTCCACTTT.

In its sample, this clone was seen a few times. The gene calls are TRBV28 and TRBJ2-7; D call uncertain. In germline, CDR1 is MDHEN, CDR2 SYDVKM. The CDR3 totals 15 residues. The V end was cut by 6 bases, the J end by 3 bases, with 18 bases between. The CDR3 loop is CASRSRHDAYYEQYF. The DNA for the CDR3 is TGTGCCAGCAGATCCCGACATGATGCTTACTACGAGCAGTACTTC.